This T cell receptor beta chain was captured in a study of T cell repertoires in cytomegalovirus infection (dated by TCRdb to the late 2010s). Study-wide context: Alongside well-studied HLA-B-restricted epitopes, the peptide stimulations were aimed at recently identified HLA-C-restricted CMV epitopes, whose presentation resists viral immunomodulation. Because public TCR beta signatures pointed to carriage of CMV infection together with the matching HLA type, the HLA type of each donor mattered for the analysis.

About this clonotype itself: Its cognate antigen has yet to be identified. No quality values exist for individual bases; no much larger clone is one base distant.

V lost 6 bases and J lost 3 bases; the stretch between them is 13 bases long. The germline V gene (reference sequence) supplies CDR1 MNHNY and CDR2 SVGAGI. The CDR3 starts with the cysteine, ends with the phenylalanine, and has 14 residues. Of all the DNA, just the CDR3 is kept, 42 bases in frame from base 1. General conclusions and limits of the study: Carriers of CMV infection plus the relevant HLA type were discriminated by the cumulative frequency of public TCR beta family members in the study cohort and in an independent roughly 340-donor cohort. The ex vivo response was dominated by HLA-C-restricted CMV-specific TCR beta clonotypes, which also provided the single most frequent clonotype in two of eight donors.

Data came from an Illumina HiSeq 1500. TCRdb reran the public reads through fastp at Q25 and MiXCR, keeping productive beta chains. Under each unique CDR3 protein, matching rows form one entry showing the most common genes and DNA. The sample contains roughly 120,000 distinct CDR3 sequences, 29% of them found a single time. The ten largest clones represent roughly three quarters of the sample. Explained via the paper, the treatment or condition label denotes: in vitro stimulation with specific CMV peptide epitopes to enrich CMV-specific T cells. This material consisted of CD8+ T cells from cultured PBMCs, taken from culture after CMV antigen stimulation. The TCR comes from a human donor in good health (CMV status not recorded). Some clones in this sample may be carry-over from other donors' samples. The rearranged chain carries TRBV6-6 and TRBJ2-3; the D gene cannot be resolved reliably. The CDR3 protein is CASSAVGATDTQYF. The nucleotide sequence is TGTGCCAGCAGCGCCGTGGGCGCGACAGATACGCAGTATTTT.